These 22 T cell receptor beta chains were all obtained from the same sample, sequenced in a study of lymphopenia after photon versus proton radiotherapy. The table came from immunoSEQ multiplex PCR; TCRdb's copy has only in-frame clones and leaves some out. Of some 44,000 clones in the sample, around 86% were seen once. Sequencing used peripheral blood, obtained from a patient treated with proton-based radiotherapy. The receptor set was obtained from a woman aged 70-85 years with pancreatic cancer.

The chain is built from TRBV4-2 and TRBJ1-1; tentative D call: TRBD1 (5 bases). CDR1 is LGHNA, CDR2 YNFKEQ, per germline. Trimming took 0 bases from V and 4 from J, leaving 30 bases between them. The CDR3 is 21 amino acids. The CDR3: CASSQDMGGVGTWIEATEAFF. The CDR3 DNA reads TGTGCCAGCAGCCAAGATATGGGGGGTGTTGGTACCTGGATTGAGGCCACTGAAGCTTTCTTT.

The chain links TRBV7-2 to TRBJ1-2, with a tentative D call TRBD1 (6 bases). Germline CDR1 SGHTA, CDR2 FQGNSA. V lost 5 bases, J lost 0 bases, and 13 bases lay in between. This CDR3 has 15 residues. DNA for the CDR3: TGTGCCAGCAGCCCACAGGGAGTCCCTAACTATGGCTACACCTTC. This sequence encodes CASSPQGVPNYGYTF.

The chain has TRBV28 and TRBJ2-7; perhaps TRBD1 as D (6 bases). The germline V gene encodes CDR1 MDHEN and CDR2 SYDVKM. The CDR3 totals 14 residues. Trimming left V 5 bases short and J 0 bases short, with 11 bases between. This CDR3 is CASSLTGLSYEQYF. The DNA of the CDR3 is TGTGCCAGCAGTCTGACAGGTCTCTCCTACGAGCAGTACTTC.

This chain joins TRBV19 and TRBJ2-1; no reliable D call. The V gene lost 5 bases and the J gene lost 6 bases, with 20 bases spanning the gap. From germline, CDR1 is LNHDA and CDR2 SQIVND (reference sequence). The CDR3 runs to 16 residues. The CDR3 bases are TGTGCCAGTAGTTTTATGATAGAGCCAGGCCCCAATGAGCAGTTCTTC. As protein: CASSFMIEPGPNEQFF.

The DNA of the CDR3 is TGTGCCAGCAGAAATTCCATTAACTATGGCTACACCTTC. Translated: CASRNSINYGYTF. The chain links TRBV28 to TRBJ1-2; D not certain. Germline assignment: CDR1 MDHEN and CDR2 SYDVKM. The CDR3 loop spans 13 amino acids. V dropped 6 bases and J dropped 1 base, with 9 bases sitting between them.

This chain's CDR3 is CASSPIAGGFHEQYF. The CDR3 DNA reads as TGTGCCAGCAGCCCCATAGCGGGAGGGTTTCACGAGCAGTACTTC. This rearrangement joins TRBV11-3 to TRBJ2-7, with TRBD2 matching over 11 bases. The junction had 8 bases not matched to a gene; V was cut back by 5 bases and J by 5 bases. The CDR3 contains 15 residues. Germline V gene sequence: CDR1 SGHNT, CDR2 YENEEA.

This chain links TRBV10-3 with TRBJ2-1, with D hard to call. V was cut by 6 bases and J by 4 bases, with 10 bases left in between. The CDR3 is 13 residues long. Germline CDR1 is ENHRY and CDR2 is SYGVKD. The DNA of the CDR3 is TGTGCCATCAGCCTTGAACCGTACAATGAGCAGTTCTTC. Translated, it gives CAISLEPYNEQFF.

This clone showed up just a few times. The chain uses TRBV27 and TRBJ1-2; perhaps TRBD1 as D (5 bases). V lost 4 bases and J lost 3, with 24 bases in between. Germline CDR1 is MNHEY and CDR2 is SMNVEV (reference sequence). The CDR3 loop spans 18 amino acids. The CDR3 loop reads CASSSRVLWGIRDYGYTF. CDR3 sequence (DNA): TGTGCCAGCAGTTCAAGGGTGTTATGGGGGATCAGGGACTATGGCTACACCTTC.

The chain combines TRBV19 with TRBJ2-1, with 13 bases fitting TRBD2. Losses at the gene ends were 3 bases for V and 4 bases for J; bases not matched to a gene: 15. CDR1 and CDR2 (germline): LNHDA, SQIVND (reference sequence). The CDR3 extends over 20 amino acids. CDR3: CASSMSWTSGSSSIYNEQFF. The CDR3 nucleotides are TGTGCCAGTAGTATGTCGTGGACTAGCGGGAGTTCCTCTATTTACAATGAGCAGTTCTTC.

The chain is built from TRBV9 and TRBJ2-2; TRBD2 might be the D (5 bases). Germline-derived CDR1 and CDR2 are SGDLS and YYNGEE. Trimming took off 3 bases at V and 3 bases at J, with 15 bases between the two ends. The CDR3 length is 16 residues. DNA for the CDR3: TGTGCCAGCAGCGCCGGGATAGGAGCGGACACCGGGGAGCTGTTTTTT. Its translation: CASSAGIGADTGELFF.

The chain combines TRBV28 with TRBJ1-2; D possibly corresponds to TRBD1 (5 bases). CDR3 length equals 16 residues. V was cut by 4 bases and J by 5 bases, with 20 bases left in between. CDR1 is MDHEN, CDR2 SYDVKM, per germline. CDR3 in DNA: TGTGCCAGCAGTTCCGCCGGGGGGAAAGCACCATATGGCTACACCTTC. Amino acid sequence: CASSSAGGKAPYGYTF.

The chain recombines TRBV28 with TRBJ2-1, with 11 bases aligning to TRBD2. The CDR3 is made up of 15 amino acids. Germline V gene sequence: CDR1 MDHEN, CDR2 SYDVKM. With V trimmed by 5 bases and J by 3 bases, 3 bases remained unmatched. CDR3 in DNA: TGTGCCAGCAGTGTAGCGGGAGGGAACTACAATGAGCAGTTCTTC. It specifies CASSVAGGNYNEQFF. Filled out from reference TRBV28 and TRBJ2-1, the complete variable domain reads DVKVTQSSRYLVKRTGEKVFLECVQDMDHENMFWYRQDPGLGLRLIYFSYDVKMKEKGDIPEGYSVSREKKERFSLILESASTNQTSMYLCASSVAGGNYNEQFFGPGTRLTVL.

The J gene is TRBJ2-1, the V gene TRBV7-2, with D maybe TRBD1 (6 bases). Trimming cost V 1 base and J 2 bases, with 9 bases left between them. The CDR3 is 15 amino acids. Germline values: CDR1 SGHTA, CDR2 FQGNSA. For the CDR3, the DNA is TGTGCCAGCAGCTTAGACGGACAGCCCTACAATGAGCAGTTCTTC. Its translation: CASSLDGQPYNEQFF.

The chain employs TRBV5-4 and TRBJ1-6; D may be TRBD1 (5 bases). V lost 3 bases and J lost 7, with 8 bases in between. CDR1 is SGHNT, CDR2 YYREEE, per germline (reference sequence). This CDR3 has 13 residues. In nucleotides, the CDR3 is TGTGCCAGCAGCTCCGAGGGGAATTCACCCCTCCACTTT. Encoded protein: CASSSEGNSPLHF.

The chain couples TRBV4-2 to TRBJ1-1, with TRBD1 matching 9 bases. Germline V gives CDR1 LGHNA, CDR2 YNFKEQ. CDR3 length: 16 amino acids. V shed 5 bases, J shed 2 bases, and the junction held 9 bases outside the gene matches. The CDR3 bases are TGTGCCAGCAGCACAGGGGGCCCGAGCCGTAACACTGAAGCTTTCTTT. Its translation is CASSTGGPSRNTEAFF.

The V call is TRBV27, the J call TRBJ1-5; 9 bases are shared with TRBD1. Unmatched junction bases numbered 12, after V lost 2 bases and J lost 4 bases. The CDR3 sequence is 18 residues long. Germline-derived CDR1 and CDR2 are MNHEY and SMNVEV (reference sequence). CDR3 DNA: TGTGCCAGCAGTTTAAACTCGGTTGGGACAGGGCGGAATCAGCCCCAGCATTTT. Translated: CASSLNSVGTGRNQPQHF.

The chain has TRBV6-1 and TRBJ1-1, with D possibly matching TRBD1 (5 bases). CDR1 is MNHNS and CDR2 is SASEGT in the germline V gene. Between the trimmed V and J ends, which lost 11 bases and 3 bases, there was a span of 16 bases. The CDR3 loop spans 13 amino acids. Here the CDR3 reads CAGRGRDYTEAFF. As DNA, the CDR3 is TGTGCCGGACGGGGGAGGGACTACACTGAAGCTTTCTTT.

The chain is built from TRBV4-1 and TRBJ1-1, with D possibly matching TRBD1 (5 bases). The V end was cut by 1 base, the J end by 0 bases, with 12 bases between. Germline assignment: CDR1 MGHRA and CDR2 YSYEKL. The CDR3 is made up of 16 amino acids. The CDR3: CASSQGGLRMNTEAFF. Written as DNA, the CDR3 is TGCGCCAGCAGCCAAGGGGGGTTAAGAATGAACACTGAAGCTTTCTTT.

The chain carries TRBV18 and TRBJ2-3, with D tentatively TRBD1 (7 bases). Trimming removed 4 bases from V and 0 bases from J, with 14 bases in between. CDR1 is KGHSH and CDR2 is LQKENI in the germline V gene. CDR3 length: 16 amino acids. CDR3 sequence reads: CASSLSGQVSTDTQYF. CDR3 in DNA: TGTGCCAGCTCACTTAGCGGACAGGTCAGCACAGATACGCAGTATTTT. Looking up the rest from reference TRBV18 and TRBJ2-3 gives the full variable domain: NAGVMQNPRHLVRRRGQEARLRCSPMKGHSHVYWYRQLPEEGLKFMVYLQKENIIDESGMPKERFSAEFPKEGPSILRIQQVVRGDSAAYFCASSLSGQVSTDTQYFGPGTRLTVL.

The V call is TRBV11-2, the J call TRBJ2-5, with 8 bases lining up with TRBD2. The assigned J gene may be wrong: the sequence end matches TRBJ2-7 better. This CDR3 has 15 amino acids. Germline V lookup: CDR1 SGHAT, CDR2 FQNNGV. In DNA, the CDR3 is TGTGCCAGCAGCTTAGATCAAGGACTAGCTGTCGAGCAGTACTTC. Its protein product is CASSLDQGLAVEQYF.

V usage is TRBV6-5 and J usage is TRBJ2-3, with 13 bases fitting TRBD2. The CDR3 runs 16 residues. Germline CDR1 and CDR2: MNHEY and SVGAGI. The junction had 3 bases not matched to a gene; V was cut back by 2 bases and J by 4 bases. CDR3 DNA: TGTGCCAGCAGTTACAGGACTAGCGGGAGTGCAGATACGCAGTATTTT. It is translated as CASSYRTSGSADTQYF.

In this sample, this clone turned up a few times. CDR3 protein: CASSVRDGGDQPQHF. The CDR3 DNA reads TGTGCCAGCAGCGTAAGGGACGGAGGTGATCAGCCCCAGCATTTT. The V call is TRBV9, the J call TRBJ1-5; the D gene is possibly TRBD1 (5 bases). The CDR3 covers 15 residues. Trimming left V 1 base short and J 5 bases short, with 13 bases between. Germline assignment: CDR1 SGDLS and CDR2 YYNGEE.